Listed below are T cell receptor beta chains from one sample, sequenced in a study of T cell repertoires in cytomegalovirus infection. TCRdb processed the reads anew with MiXCR; each CDR3 protein has one entry. The data contain 680,000 or so distinct CDR3 sequences, 30% to 35% of them seen just once; the ten biggest clones take up roughly 20%. These receptors have no identified antigens. The sample was cultured PBMCs, taken from culture after CMV antigen stimulation. The source is a human donor in good health (CMV status not recorded). Some clones in this sample may be carry-over from other donors' samples. The CDR3 runs from the conserved cysteine through the conserved F or W.

V gene,J gene,CDR3 protein
TRBV6-5,TRBJ1-1,CASSYFIGGRFNTEAFF
TRBV5-4,TRBJ2-3,CASSLSPGDRFAQYF
TRBV6-5,TRBJ2-2,CASSLWTAGGNTGELFF
TRBV19,TRBJ2-1,CASSRGLAAGSEQFF
TRBV29-1,TRBJ1-3,CSVELSSGNTIYF
TRBV4-2,TRBJ1-1,CASSLLQGGNTEAFF
TRBV15,TRBJ1-5,CATSRKRDSNQPQHF
TRBV7-9,TRBJ2-5,CASSLAETVQETQYF
TRBV19,TRBJ2-1,CASSMGASGSGNEQFF
TRBV15,TRBJ2-5,CATSRGGVQETQYF
TRBV7-2,TRBJ2-5,CASPGVGGGETQYF
TRBV6-6,TRBJ1-6,CATSDRASPLHF
TRBV28,TRBJ2-2,CASTRRLAGLNGELFF
TRBV7-2,TRBJ2-1,CASSFPSTEQFF
TRBV19,TRBJ2-1,CASSRALTWENEQFF
TRBV30,TRBJ2-7,CAWSVMLAGEQYF
TRBV19,TRBJ2-2,CASSISGGPLNTGELFF
TRBV29-1,TRBJ2-3,CSVGRLGRTDTQYF
TRBV20-1,TRBJ2-1,CSADRRGTSYNEQFF
TRBV5-3,TRBJ2-5,CASSHRQPQETQYF
TRBV7-9,TRBJ2-5,CASSLGGGGETQYF
TRBV2,TRBJ1-5,CASSERGEAQHF
TRBV6-5,TRBJ1-5,CASRTRGGSNQPQHF
TRBV27,TRBJ1-2,CASSLSGPGYGYTF
TRBV6-1,TRBJ2-3,CASNRGDSTDTQYF
TRBV12-5,TRBJ2-2,CASGLVLGDTGELFF
TRBV7-8,TRBJ1-3,CASSYTGGSGNTIYF
TRBV7-9,TRBJ1-1,CASSTETGYTEAFF
TRBV20-1,TRBJ1-5,CSAVGDSNQPQHF
TRBV19,TRBJ2-1,CASSIARDNEQFF
TRBV7-2,TRBJ2-2,CASSGRTGAGELFF
TRBV10-3,TRBJ2-1,CAISELPGSSYNEQFF
TRBV6-6,TRBJ1-4,CASSQPGQGNEKLFF
TRBV7-2,TRBJ2-7,CASSLHGGEQYF
TRBV12-3/TRBV12-4,TRBJ1-5,CASSRRDRANQPQHF
TRBV6-6,TRBJ1-3,CASSLFGSGNTIYF
TRBV7-8,TRBJ2-7,CASSVGTSSYEQYF
TRBV12-3/TRBV12-4,TRBJ2-1,CASSAVQGLAGGPKMDNEQFF
TRBV7-2,TRBJ2-1,CASSFRTGGLQFF
TRBV3-1,TRBJ2-7,CASSQIRTAEQYF
TRBV12-3/TRBV12-4,TRBJ2-7,CASSLGSGTNF
TRBV30,TRBJ2-7,CAWSVGLAGGPHEQYF
TRBV5-6,TRBJ1-3,CASSLYNTIYF
TRBV7-2,TRBJ2-7,CASSSRAGTGSYEQYF
TRBV7-6,TRBJ2-2,CASSLTSDNTGELFF
TRBV19,TRBJ2-2,CASSIRGQRLNTGELFF
TRBV4-3,TRBJ1-2,CASSQETGGGYTF
TRBV7-8,TRBJ2-5,CASNPSRVLALWETQYF
TRBV7-2,TRBJ2-3,CASSVTSRDTQYF
TRBV28,TRBJ2-5,CASSSSLTSGPPQYF
TRBV7-9,TRBJ2-7,CASIGRSEQYF